The clone carrying this T cell receptor beta chain was observed many times. The antigen is not known. The starting template was genomic DNA from bulk tumor, around 610 ng per sample. Biopsy collection occurred during surgery, with several far-apart biopsies per primary tumor. Patients underwent curative surgery for untreated, newly diagnosed non-small cell lung cancer. Germline loops: CDR1 DFQATT, CDR2 SNEGSKA (reference sequence). This CDR3 has 15 amino acids. The V end lost 3 bases, the J end lost 1 base, and 13 bases lay between the germline ends. CDR3 of TCR beta was amplified by multiplex PCR that used 32 V and 13 J primers. TCRdb independently ran MiXCR on the multiplex PCR reads; one entry per CDR3 protein. Of 30,000 to 40,000 distinct CDR3 sequences in the sample, about 30% were seen once. The entry originates in a study of immune heterogeneity within non-small cell lung tumors. Study-wide background: Tumors were classified as 4 squamous cell carcinomas, 10 non-squamous carcinomas and 1 not otherwise specified.

Study-level points and caveats: For local T-cell clonality, the correlation with local tumor mutational burden was moderate but significant (R 0.3 to 0.4). Tumor sites within a patient were found to share identical dominant CDR3 beta clonotypes, and site-unique high-frequency clones were also present. High-frequency T-cell receptor beta clonotypes differed largely between individual patients.

The sequence came from a man aged 40-49 years with non-small cell lung cancer. Sequenced: lung tumor tissue. V and J are TRBV20-1 and TRBJ1-5, with D possibly being TRBD1 (6 bases). CDR3 DNA: TGCAGTGCTAGCTCGACAGGTCGAAGCAATCAGCCCCAGCATTTT. It codes for CSASSTGRSNQPQHF.